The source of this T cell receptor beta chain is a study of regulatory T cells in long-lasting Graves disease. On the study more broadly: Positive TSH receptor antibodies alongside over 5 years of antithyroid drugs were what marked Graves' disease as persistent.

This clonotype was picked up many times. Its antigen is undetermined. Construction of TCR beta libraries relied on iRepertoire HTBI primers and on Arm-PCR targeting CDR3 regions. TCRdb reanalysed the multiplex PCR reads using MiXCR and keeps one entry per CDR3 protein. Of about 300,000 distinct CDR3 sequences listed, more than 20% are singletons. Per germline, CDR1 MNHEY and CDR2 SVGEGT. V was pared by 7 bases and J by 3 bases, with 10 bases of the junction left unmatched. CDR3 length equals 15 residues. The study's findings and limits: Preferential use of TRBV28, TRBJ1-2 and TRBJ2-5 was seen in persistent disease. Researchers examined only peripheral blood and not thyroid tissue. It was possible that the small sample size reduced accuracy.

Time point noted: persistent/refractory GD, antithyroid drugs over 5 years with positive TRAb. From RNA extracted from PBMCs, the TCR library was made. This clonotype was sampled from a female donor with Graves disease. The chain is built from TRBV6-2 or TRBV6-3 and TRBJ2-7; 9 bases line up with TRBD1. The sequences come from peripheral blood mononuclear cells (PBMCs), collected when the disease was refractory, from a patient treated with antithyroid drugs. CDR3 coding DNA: TGTGCCAGCAACCGGGGACAGGGCGGATTCTACGAGCAGTACTTC. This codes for CASNRGQGGFYEQYF.